The 12 T cell receptor beta chains listed next were all sequenced from one sample in a study of beta chain features in type 1 diabetes. Since all of the isolated RNA was reverse transcribed, expressed TCRB transcripts were what got sequenced. Clones were sequenced by immunoSEQ multiplex PCR, and TCRdb holds only the in-frame ones, with some missing. Among some 150,000 clones, 8.5% to 14% were seen once, and the ten largest hold roughly 2%. Material for sequencing was central memory CD4+ T cells from blood. These receptors all stem from a man in his late teens or twenties in good health.

The chain joins TRBV21-1 to TRBJ2-7; TRBD2 is taken as the D call from the table, unchecked against the DNA. TRBV21-1 is tagged as a pseudogene. The CDR3 extends over 11 amino acids. Here the CDR3 reads CASSTTHEQYF. As DNA, the CDR3 is TGTGCCAGCAGCACTACCCACGAGCAGTACTTC.

This clone occurred a few times. This chain uses TRBV23-1 with TRBJ1-2, with D maybe TRBD1 (5 bases). TRBV23-1 is classed as an ORF, of uncertain function. The CDR3 extends over 14 amino acids. Trimming removed 1 base at V and 6 bases at J, with 12 bases between. DNA of the CDR3: TGCGCCAGCAGTCAATACGGGGCCCGGCATGGCTACACCTTC. It translates to CASSQYGARHGYTF.

This clone has more than one count but fewer than ten. The chain carries TRBV5-4 and TRBJ1-6; 12 nucleotides match TRBD1. With 6 bases clipped from V and 7 bases from J, the junction kept 5 bases outside the gene matches. This CDR3 is 15 amino acids long. The V gene's germline CDR1 is SGHNT and CDR2 YYREEE (reference sequence). The CDR3 DNA sequence: TGTGCCAGCACCGGGACAGGGGGCGGGAATTCACCCCTCCACTTT. Translating gives CASTGTGGGNSPLHF.

This clone was seen a handful of times. The CDR3 reads CASSLSWDREAFF. The CDR3 bases are TGTGCCAGCAGCCTCTCCTGGGACAGGGAAGCTTTCTTT. The genes are TRBV7-3 and TRBJ1-1; 8 bases are a match to TRBD1. V was pared by 5 bases and J by 8 bases, with 7 bases of the junction left unmatched. This CDR3 comprises 13 residues. CDR1 and CDR2 (germline): SGHTA, FQGTGA.

The CDR3 DNA follows: TGTGCCAGCAGCTACCTGACTAGTGCCGCGAACACCGGGGAGCTGTTTTTT. Encoded protein: CASSYLTSAANTGELFF. J is TRBJ2-2 and V is TRBV5-4, with D perhaps TRBD2 (6 bases). The CDR3 sequence is 17 residues long. The germline CDR1 and CDR2 sequences are SGHNT and YYREEE (reference sequence). V was shortened by 3 bases and J by 0 bases, with 15 bases between the two germline ends. Looking up the rest from reference TRBV5-4 and TRBJ2-2 gives the full variable domain: ETGVTQSPTHLIKTRGQQVTLRCSSQSGHNTVSWYQQALGQGPQFIFQYYREEENGRGNFPPRFSGLQFPNYSSELNVNALELDDSALYLCASSYLTSAANTGELFFGEGSRLTVL.

This clone came up a few times. The chain joins TRBV5-1 to TRBJ2-1; the D is unclear. The CDR3 loop spans 11 amino acids. The germline V gene has CDR1 SGHRS and CDR2 YFSETQ. V was shortened by 2 bases and J by 5 bases, with 2 bases between the two germline ends. CDR3 sequence: CASSFNNEQFF. Here the CDR3 DNA reads TGCGCCAGCAGCTTTAACAATGAGCAGTTCTTC. Complete variable domain (other parts from reference TRBV5-1 and TRBJ2-1): KAGVTQTPRYLIKTRGQQVTLSCSPISGHRSVSWYQQTPGQGLQFLFEYFSETQRNKGNFPGRFSGRQFSNSRSEMNVSTLELGDSALYLCASSFNNEQFFGPGTRLTVL.

The chain links TRBV30 to TRBJ2-3; maybe TRBD1 (6 bases). The CDR3 spans 12 residues. Germline V gives CDR1 GTSNPN, CDR2 SVGIG (reference sequence). With 0 bases removed from V and 5 bases from J, the gap between germline ends came to 6 bases. CDR3 sequence reads: CAWSVQGDTQYF. CDR3 nucleotides: TGTGCCTGGAGTGTACAGGGAGATACGCAGTATTTT. The complete variable domain, with remaining parts taken from reference TRBV30 and TRBJ2-3, reads SQTIHQWPATLVQPVGSPLSLECTVEGTSNPNLYWYRQAAGRGLQLLFYSVGIGQISSEVPQNLSASRPQDRQFILSSKKLLLSDSGFYLCAWSVQGDTQYFGPGTRLTVL.

A few counts support this clone. The V gene is TRBV29-1, the J gene TRBJ2-1; TRBD2 aligns across 10 bases. Germline values: CDR1 SQVTM, CDR2 ANQGSEA. Trimming removed 0 bases from V and 6 bases from J; junction bases left unmatched: 8. This CDR3 is 16 amino acids long. CDR3 loop: CSVEDPGSGRINEQFF. The DNA of the CDR3 is TGCAGCGTTGAAGATCCCGGTAGCGGGAGGATCAATGAGCAGTTCTTC.

This clone came up many times. The chain carries TRBV9 and TRBJ2-1, with TRBD2 matching 7 bases. CDR3 size: 12 residues. Germline CDR1 reads SGDLS; CDR2 reads YYNGEE. The trim removed 3 bases at V and 7 bases at J, leaving 1 base unmatched. The CDR3 sequence is CASSAGGNEQFF. The CDR3, as DNA: TGTGCCAGCAGCGCCGGGGGGAATGAGCAGTTCTTC.

V is TRBV28 and J is TRBJ1-5, with D unclear. Looked up from germline, CDR1 is MDHEN and CDR2 is SYDVKM. The CDR3 is 15 residues long. Between the trimmed V and J ends, which lost 8 bases and 4 bases, there was a span of 18 bases. CDR3 amino acids: CASRAGRGENQPQHF. CDR3 sequence (DNA): TGTGCCAGCCGGGCTGGTCGCGGGGAAAATCAGCCCCAGCATTTT.

This clone was seen a few times. The gene calls are TRBV7-2 and TRBJ2-4, with D possibly being TRBD1 or TRBD2 (6 bases each). V was clipped by 0 bases and J by 0 bases, with 12 bases between them. Germline V gene sequence: CDR1 SGHTA, CDR2 FQGNSA. The CDR3 covers 17 residues. CDR3 residues: CASSLAPGALAKNIQYF. DNA of the CDR3: TGTGCCAGCAGCTTAGCGCCGGGGGCGCTAGCCAAAAACATTCAGTACTTC.

This clone was seen only a few times. This chain joins TRBV27 and TRBJ2-4; D is unresolved. This CDR3 region has 13 residues. V was pared by 0 bases and J by 7 bases, with 7 bases between. Germline values: CDR1 MNHEY, CDR2 SMNVEV (reference sequence). The DNA for the CDR3 is TGTGCCAGCAGTTTATCGGAGACGAACATTCAGTACTTC. Its translation is CASSLSETNIQYF.